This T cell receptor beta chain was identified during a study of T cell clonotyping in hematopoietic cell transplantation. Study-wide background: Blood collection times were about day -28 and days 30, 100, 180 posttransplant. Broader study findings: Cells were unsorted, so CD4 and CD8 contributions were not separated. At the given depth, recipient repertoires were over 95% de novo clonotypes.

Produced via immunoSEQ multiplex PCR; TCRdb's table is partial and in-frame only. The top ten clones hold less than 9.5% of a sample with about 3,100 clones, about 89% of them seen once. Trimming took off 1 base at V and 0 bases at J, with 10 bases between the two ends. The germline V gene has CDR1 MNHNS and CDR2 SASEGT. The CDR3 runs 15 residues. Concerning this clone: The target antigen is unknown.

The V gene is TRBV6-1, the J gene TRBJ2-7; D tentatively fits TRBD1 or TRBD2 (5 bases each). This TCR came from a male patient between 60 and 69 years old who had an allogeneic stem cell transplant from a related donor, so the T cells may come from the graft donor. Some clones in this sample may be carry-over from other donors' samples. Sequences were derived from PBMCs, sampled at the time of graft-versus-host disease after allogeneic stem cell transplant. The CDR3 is CASSEEAGSSYEQYF. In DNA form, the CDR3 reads TGTGCCAGCAGTGAAGAGGCAGGGAGCTCCTACGAGCAGTACTTC.